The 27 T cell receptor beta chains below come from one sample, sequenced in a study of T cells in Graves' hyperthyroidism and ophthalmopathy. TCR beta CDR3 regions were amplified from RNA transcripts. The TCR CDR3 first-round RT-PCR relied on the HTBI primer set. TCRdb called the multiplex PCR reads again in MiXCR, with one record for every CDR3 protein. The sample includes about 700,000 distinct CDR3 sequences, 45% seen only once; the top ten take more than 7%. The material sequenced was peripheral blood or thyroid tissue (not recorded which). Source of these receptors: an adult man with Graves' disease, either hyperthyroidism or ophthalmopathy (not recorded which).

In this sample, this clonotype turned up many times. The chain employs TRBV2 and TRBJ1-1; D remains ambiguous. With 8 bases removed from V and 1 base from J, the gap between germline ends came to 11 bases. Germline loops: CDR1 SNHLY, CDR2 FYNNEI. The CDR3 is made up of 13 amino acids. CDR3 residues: CASYKAENTEAFF. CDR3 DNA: TGTGCCAGCTACAAAGCCGAGAACACTGAAGCTTTCTTT.

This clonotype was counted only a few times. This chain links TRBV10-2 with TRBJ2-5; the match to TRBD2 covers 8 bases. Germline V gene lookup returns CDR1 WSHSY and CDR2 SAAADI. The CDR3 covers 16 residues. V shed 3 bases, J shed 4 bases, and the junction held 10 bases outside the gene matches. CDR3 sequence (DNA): TGCGCCAGCAGTGATGCCAGCGGGGGCTCCGGAGAGACCCAGTACTTC. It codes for CASSDASGGSGETQYF.

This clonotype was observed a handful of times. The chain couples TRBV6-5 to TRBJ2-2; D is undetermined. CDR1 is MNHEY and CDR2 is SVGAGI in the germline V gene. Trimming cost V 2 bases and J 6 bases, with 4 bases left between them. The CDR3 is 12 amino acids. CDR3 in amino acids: CASSYVPGELFF. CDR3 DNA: TGTGCCAGCAGTTACGTTCCCGGGGAGCTGTTTTTT.

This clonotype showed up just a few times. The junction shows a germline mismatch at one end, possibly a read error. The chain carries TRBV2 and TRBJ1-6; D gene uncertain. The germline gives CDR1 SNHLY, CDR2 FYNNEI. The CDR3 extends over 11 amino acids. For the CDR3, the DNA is TGTGCCAGCAGTGAAGGAGCCCTAATCTACTTT. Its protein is CASSEGALIYF.

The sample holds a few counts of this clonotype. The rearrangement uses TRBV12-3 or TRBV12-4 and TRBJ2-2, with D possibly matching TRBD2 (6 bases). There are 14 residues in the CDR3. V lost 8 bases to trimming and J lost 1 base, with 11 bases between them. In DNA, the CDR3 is TGTGCCAGCTGGCGGGGACGGAACACCGGGGAGCTGTTTTTT. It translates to CASWRGRNTGELFF.

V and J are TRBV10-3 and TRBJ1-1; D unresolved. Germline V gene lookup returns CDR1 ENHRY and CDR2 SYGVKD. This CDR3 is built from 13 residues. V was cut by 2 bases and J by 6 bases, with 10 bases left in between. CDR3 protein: CAISEAANAEAFF. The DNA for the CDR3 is TGTGCCATCAGTGAGGCAGCAAATGCTGAAGCTTTCTTT.

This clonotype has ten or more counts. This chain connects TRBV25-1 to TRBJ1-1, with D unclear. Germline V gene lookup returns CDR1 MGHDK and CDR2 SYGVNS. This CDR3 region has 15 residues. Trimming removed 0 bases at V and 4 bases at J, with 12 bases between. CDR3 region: CASSEYRGGGTEAFF. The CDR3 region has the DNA TGTGCCAGCAGTGAATACCGGGGTGGAGGCACTGAAGCTTTCTTT.

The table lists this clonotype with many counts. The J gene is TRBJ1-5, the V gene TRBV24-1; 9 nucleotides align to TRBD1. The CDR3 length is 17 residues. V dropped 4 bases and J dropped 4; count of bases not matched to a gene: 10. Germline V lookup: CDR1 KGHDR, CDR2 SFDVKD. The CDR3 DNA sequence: TGTGCCACCAGTGACCCCGAGGGGACAGGGCCAAATCAGCCCCAGCATTTT. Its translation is CATSDPEGTGPNQPQHF.

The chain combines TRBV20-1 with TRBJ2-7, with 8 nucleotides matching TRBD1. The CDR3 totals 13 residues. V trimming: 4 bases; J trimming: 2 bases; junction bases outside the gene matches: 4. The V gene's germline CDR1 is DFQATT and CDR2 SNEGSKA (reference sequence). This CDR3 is CSANGQGTYEQYF. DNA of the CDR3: TGCAGTGCTAACGGACAGGGAACCTACGAGCAGTACTTC.

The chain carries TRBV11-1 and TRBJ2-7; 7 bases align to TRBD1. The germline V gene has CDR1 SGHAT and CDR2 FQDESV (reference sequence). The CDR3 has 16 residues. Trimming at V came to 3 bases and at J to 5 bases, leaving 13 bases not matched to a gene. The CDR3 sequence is CASSFRARQGDHEQYF. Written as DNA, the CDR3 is TGTGCCAGCAGCTTCCGGGCCCGACAGGGAGACCACGAGCAGTACTTC.

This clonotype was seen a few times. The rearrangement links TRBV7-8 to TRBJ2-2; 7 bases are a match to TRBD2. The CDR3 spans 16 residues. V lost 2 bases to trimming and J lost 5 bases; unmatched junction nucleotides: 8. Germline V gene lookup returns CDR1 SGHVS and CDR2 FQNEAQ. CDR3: CASSLLQLATTGELFF. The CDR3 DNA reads TGTGCCAGCAGCTTACTTCAACTAGCGACTACCGGGGAGCTGTTTTTT.

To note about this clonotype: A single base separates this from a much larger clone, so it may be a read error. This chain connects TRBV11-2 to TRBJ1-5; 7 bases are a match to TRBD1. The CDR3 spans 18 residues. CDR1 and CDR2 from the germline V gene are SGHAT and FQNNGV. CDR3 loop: CASSLGFQGGAGNQPPHF. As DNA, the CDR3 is TGTGCCAGCAGCTTAGGTTTTCAGGGGGGAGCAGGCAATCAGCCCCCGCATTTT.

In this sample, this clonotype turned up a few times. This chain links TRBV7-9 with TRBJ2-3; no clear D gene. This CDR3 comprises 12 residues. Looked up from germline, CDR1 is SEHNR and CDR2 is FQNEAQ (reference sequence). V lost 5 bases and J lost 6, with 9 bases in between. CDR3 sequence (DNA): TGTGCCAGCAGCCCCGGTGGGGATACGCAGTATTTT. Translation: CASSPGGDTQYF.

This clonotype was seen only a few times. In DNA, the CDR3 is TGTGCCAGCAACAACCAGGGGGGTCAGCCCCAGCATTTT. It is translated as CASNNQGGQPQHF. The chain carries TRBV6-1 and TRBJ1-5; the match to TRBD1 covers 7 bases. V shed 7 bases, J shed 6 bases, and the junction held 6 bases outside the gene matches. Germline V gives CDR1 MNHNS, CDR2 SASEGT. This CDR3 is built from 13 residues.

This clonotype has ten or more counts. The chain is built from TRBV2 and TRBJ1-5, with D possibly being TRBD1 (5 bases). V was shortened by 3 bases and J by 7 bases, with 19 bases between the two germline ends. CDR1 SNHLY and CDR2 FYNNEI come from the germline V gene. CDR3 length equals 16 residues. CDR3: CASSEAKGAGRQPQHF. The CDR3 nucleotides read TGTGCCAGCAGTGAGGCGAAAGGTGCAGGGCGACAGCCCCAGCATTTT.

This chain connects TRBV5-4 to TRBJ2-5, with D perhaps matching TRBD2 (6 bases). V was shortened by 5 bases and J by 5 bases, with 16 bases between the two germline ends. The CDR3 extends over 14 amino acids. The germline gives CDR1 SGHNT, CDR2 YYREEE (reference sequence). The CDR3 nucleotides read TGTGCCAGCAGGACAGACCCTGGGGGGGAGACCCAGTACTTC. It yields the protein CASRTDPGGETQYF.

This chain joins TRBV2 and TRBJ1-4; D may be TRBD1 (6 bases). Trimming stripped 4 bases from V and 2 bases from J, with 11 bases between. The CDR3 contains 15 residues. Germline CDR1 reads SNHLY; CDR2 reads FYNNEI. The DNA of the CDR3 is TGTGCCAGCAGTGGCCGGGACAATACTAATGAAAAACTGTTTTTT. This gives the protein CASSGRDNTNEKLFF.

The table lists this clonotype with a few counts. As DNA, the CDR3 is TGTGCCTGGGGACAGGGGGAAGGCACTGAAGCTTTCTTT. It specifies CAWGQGEGTEAFF. The rearrangement joins TRBV7-9 to TRBJ1-1; TRBD1 aligns across 11 bases. CDR1 SEHNR and CDR2 FQNEAQ come from the germline V gene (reference sequence). After removal of 11 bases from V and 4 bases from J, the junction contained 6 bases not matched to a gene. This CDR3 spans 13 amino acids.

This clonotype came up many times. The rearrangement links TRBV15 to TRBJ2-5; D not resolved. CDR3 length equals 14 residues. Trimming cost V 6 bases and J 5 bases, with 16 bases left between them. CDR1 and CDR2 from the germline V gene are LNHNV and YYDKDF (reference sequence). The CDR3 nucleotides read TGTGCCACCAGTGTGCTGCCTATGTATGAGACCCAGTACTTC. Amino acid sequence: CATSVLPMYETQYF.

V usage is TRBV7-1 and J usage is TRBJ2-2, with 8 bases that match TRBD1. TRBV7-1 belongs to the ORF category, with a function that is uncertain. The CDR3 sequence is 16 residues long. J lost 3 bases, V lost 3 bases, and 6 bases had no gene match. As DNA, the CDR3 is TGTGCCAGCAGCTCCTCCCCAGGGGGCGACACCGGGGAGCTGTTTTTT. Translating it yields CASSSSPGGDTGELFF.

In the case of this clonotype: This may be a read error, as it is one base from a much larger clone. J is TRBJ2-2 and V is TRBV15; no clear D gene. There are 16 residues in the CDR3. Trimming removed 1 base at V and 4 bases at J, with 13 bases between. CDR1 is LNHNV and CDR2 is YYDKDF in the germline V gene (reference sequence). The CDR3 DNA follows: TGTGCCACCAGCAGAGTGGGCCAGGCCCCCACCGGGGAGCTGTTTTTT. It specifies CATSRVGQAPTGELFF.

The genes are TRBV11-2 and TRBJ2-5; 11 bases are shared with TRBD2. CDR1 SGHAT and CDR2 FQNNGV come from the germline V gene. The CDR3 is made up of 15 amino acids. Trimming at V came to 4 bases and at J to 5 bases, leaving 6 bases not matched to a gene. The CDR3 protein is CASSWDLAGGETQYF. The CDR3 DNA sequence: TGTGCCAGCAGCTGGGACCTAGCGGGAGGCGAGACCCAGTACTTC. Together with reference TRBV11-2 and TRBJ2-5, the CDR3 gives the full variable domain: EAGVAQSPRYKIIEKRQSVAFWCNPISGHATLYWYQQILGQGPKLLIQFQNNGVVDDSQLPKDRFSAERLKGVDSTLKIQPAKLEDSAVYLCASSWDLAGGETQYFGPGTRLLVL.

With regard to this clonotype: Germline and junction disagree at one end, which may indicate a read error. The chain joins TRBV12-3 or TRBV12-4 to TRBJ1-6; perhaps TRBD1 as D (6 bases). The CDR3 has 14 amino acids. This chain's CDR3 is CASRSDSANSPLHF. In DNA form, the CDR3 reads TGTGCTAGCAGATCGGACAGCGCTAATTCACCCCTCCACTTT.

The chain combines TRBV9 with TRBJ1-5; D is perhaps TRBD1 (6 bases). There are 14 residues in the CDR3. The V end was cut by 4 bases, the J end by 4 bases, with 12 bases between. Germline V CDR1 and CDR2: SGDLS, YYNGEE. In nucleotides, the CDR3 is TGTGCCAGCAGCTCAGGGGTCGATAATCAGCCCCAGCATTTT. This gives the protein CASSSGVDNQPQHF.

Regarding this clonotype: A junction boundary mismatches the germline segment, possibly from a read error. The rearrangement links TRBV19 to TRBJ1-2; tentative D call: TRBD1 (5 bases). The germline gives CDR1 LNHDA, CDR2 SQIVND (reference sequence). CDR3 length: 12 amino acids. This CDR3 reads CATSPETALNTF. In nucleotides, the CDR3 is TGTGCCACTAGTCCGGAGACAGCGTTAAACACCTTC.

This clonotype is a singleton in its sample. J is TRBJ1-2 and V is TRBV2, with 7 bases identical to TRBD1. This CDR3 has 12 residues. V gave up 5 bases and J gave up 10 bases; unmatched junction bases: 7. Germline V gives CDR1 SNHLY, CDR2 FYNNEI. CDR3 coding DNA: TGTGCCAGCAGTACGGGACAGTCGGCCTACACCTTC. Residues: CASSTGQSAYTF.

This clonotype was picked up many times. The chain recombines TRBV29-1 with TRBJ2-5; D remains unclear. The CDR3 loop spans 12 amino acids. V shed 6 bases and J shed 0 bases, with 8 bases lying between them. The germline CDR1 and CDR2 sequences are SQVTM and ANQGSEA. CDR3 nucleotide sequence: TGCAGCGTCCGCCCGAACCAAGAGACCCAGTACTTC. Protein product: CSVRPNQETQYF.